This is a list of T cell receptor beta chains from one sample in a study of T cell responses to AZD1222 COVID-19 vaccine. Clones were read by immunoSEQ multiplex PCR, and TCRdb kept only the in-frame ones, dropping some. The sample records 140,000 or so clones, about 86% being singletons. Material: peripheral blood, obtained 28 days after the second AZD1222 dose. These receptors were taken from an adult who received the AZD1222 COVID-19 vaccine. Each CDR3 is given with its conserved first and last residue. The D gene is left open where the match is weak. For some rows the clone size is stated as once, few or many, or as a class when expanded; others skip it.

cdr3_length	v_call	j_call	clone_size	d_call	cdr3_aa	cdr3_nt
13	TRBV11-3	TRBJ2-1	NA	NA	CASSNREGWTQFF	TGTGCCAGCAGCAACAGAGAGGGGTGGACGCAGTTCTTC
17	TRBV5-1	TRBJ2-7	NA	TRBD2	CASSLDPAGQLPYEQYF	TGCGCCAGCAGCTTGGATCCAGCGGGGCAACTTCCCTACGAGCAGTACTTC
14	TRBV10-3	TRBJ1-6	NA	TRBD1	CAIRQGFVNSPLHF	TGTGCCATCAGACAGGGGTTCGTGAATTCACCCCTCCACTTT
17	TRBV11-2	TRBJ2-3	NA	TRBD2	CASSFSVSGLATDTQYF	TGTGCCAGCAGCTTTTCGGTTTCGGGACTAGCGACAGATACGCAGTATTTT
15	TRBV18	TRBJ2-7	NA	TRBD1	CASSPPGTGDYEQYF	TGTGCCAGCTCACCACCCGGGACAGGGGACTACGAGCAGTACTTC
13	TRBV25-1	TRBJ2-3	NA	NA	CASSDGTTDTQYF	TGTGCCAGCAGTGATGGAACCACAGATACGCAGTATTTT
14	TRBV4-1	TRBJ2-7	NA	NA	CASSQDPTGYEQYF	TGCGCCAGCAGCCAAGATCCGACGGGATACGAGCAGTACTTC
15	TRBV5-4	TRBJ2-1	NA	TRBD2	CASSGGLAGVVEQFF	TGTGCCAGCAGCGGGGGACTAGCGGGAGTAGTGGAGCAGTTCTTC
14	TRBV28	TRBJ1-4	NA	NA	CASSGEERGAKLFF	TGTGCCAGCAGTGGGGAAGAGCGTGGGGCAAAACTGTTTTTT
17	TRBV28	TRBJ2-5	NA	TRBD1	CASRDSDRLGSVETQYF	TGTGCCAGCAGGGATTCGGACAGGCTGGGGTCTGTGGAGACCCAGTACTTC
11	TRBV11-1	TRBJ2-5	NA	NA	CASSFGWTQYF	TGTGCCAGCAGCTTTGGGTGGACCCAGTACTTC
11	TRBV2	TRBJ1-1	NA	NA	CASRFGTEAFF	TGTGCGAGCAGATTTGGTACTGAAGCTTTCTTT
14	TRBV5-4	TRBJ2-5	NA	NA	CASSGQNSQETQYF	TGTGCCAGCAGCGGGCAGAACTCCCAAGAGACCCAGTACTTC
11	TRBV6-5	TRBJ2-1	once	NA	CASSSFNEQFF	TGTGCCAGCAGTTCTTTTAATGAGCAGTTCTTC
14	TRBV29-1	TRBJ2-2	NA	NA	CSVEASLNTGELFF	TGCAGCGTTGAGGCCAGTCTAAACACCGGGGAGCTGTTTTTT
12	TRBV12-3/TRBV12-4	TRBJ1-2	once	NA	CASSSRTYGYTF	TGTGCCAGCAGTTCCCGGACATATGGCTACACCTTC
15	TRBV2	TRBJ2-2	NA	TRBD2	CASRGLAGRGGELFF	TGTGCCAGCAGGGGACTAGCGGGCCGGGGCGGGGAGCTGTTTTTT
15	TRBV7-8	TRBJ2-1	NA	TRBD2	CASIPREGPSNEQFF	TGTGCCAGCATCCCCCGGGAGGGCCCATCAAATGAGCAGTTCTTC
13	TRBV30	TRBJ2-7	once	NA	CAWSTRGPYEQYF	TGTGCCTGGTCGACGAGGGGCCCCTACGAGCAGTACTTC
14	TRBV28	TRBJ1-2	NA	NA	CASSPSGAGYGYTF	TGTGCCAGCAGCCCCTCGGGTGCAGGCTATGGCTACACCTTC
13	TRBV5-6	TRBJ1-1	NA	NA	CASSLGMGQEAFF	TGTGCCAGCAGCTTGGGTATGGGGCAAGAAGCTTTCTTT
12	TRBV28	TRBJ1-2	NA	NA	CASSLDRGGYTF	TGTGCCAGCAGTTTAGATAGAGGAGGCTACACCTTC
11	TRBV29-1	TRBJ1-2	NA	NA	CSVKDGRGYTF	TGCAGCGTTAAAGACGGACGCGGCTACACCTTC
15	TRBV2	TRBJ1-5	NA	TRBD1	CASEKWGQPNQPQHF	TGTGCCAGCGAAAAGTGGGGACAGCCTAATCAGCCCCAGCATTTT
15	TRBV15	TRBJ2-7	NA	TRBD2	CATSRVSSGGNEQYF	TGTGCCACCAGCAGAGTGTCTAGCGGGGGCAACGAGCAGTACTTC
15	TRBV6-5	TRBJ1-3	NA	NA	CASSYFGAGRNTIYF	TGTGCCAGCAGTTACTTCGGCGCAGGTCGGAACACCATATATTTT
11	TRBV6-5	TRBJ2-7	once	NA	CASSFSSEQYF	TGTGCCAGCAGTTTCAGTTCCGAGCAGTACTTC
19	TRBV28	TRBJ2-2	NA	NA	CASSLEVRGVADHTGELFF	TGTGCCAGCAGTTTAGAGGTCAGGGGGGTAGCGGACCACACCGGGGAGCTGTTTTTT
14	TRBV19	TRBJ1-2	NA	NA	CASSMVAVGYGYTF	TGTGCCAGTAGTATGGTCGCGGTAGGCTATGGCTACACCTTC
13	TRBV5-1	TRBJ1-1	NA	NA	CASSLVPGTEAFF	TGCGCCAGCAGCTTGGTCCCTGGGACTGAAGCTTTCTTT
13	TRBV9	TRBJ1-2	NA	TRBD1	CASSGQGANGYTF	TGTGCCAGCAGCGGACAGGGGGCCAATGGCTACACCTTC
15	TRBV7-9	TRBJ1-5	NA	NA	CASSGVIGPHQPQHF	TGTGCCAGCAGCGGGGTCATAGGGCCCCATCAGCCCCAGCATTTT
15	TRBV6-5	TRBJ2-4	NA	TRBD2	CASSYGTSALYIQYF	TGTGCCAGCAGCTACGGGACTAGCGCTTTGTACATTCAGTACTTC
13	TRBV28	TRBJ2-3	NA	TRBD2	CASTFGGSDTQYF	TGTGCCAGCACATTCGGGGGGTCGGATACGCAGTATTTT
14	TRBV7-2	TRBJ1-1	NA	NA	CASSLMGRNTEAFF	TGTGCCAGCAGCTTAATGGGGAGGAACACTGAAGCTTTCTTT
14	TRBV21-1	TRBJ2-7	NA	NA	CASTSNVGPSEQYF	TGTGCCAGCACTTCCAATGTTGGGCCGTCCGAGCAGTACTTC
13	TRBV6-5	TRBJ1-5	NA	NA	CATGRGQNQPQHF	TGTGCCACCGGTCGAGGGCAGAATCAGCCCCAGCATTTT
14	TRBV7-2	TRBJ2-1	NA	NA	CASSFSPSYNEQFF	TGTGCCAGCAGCTTCTCTCCTTCCTACAATGAGCAGTTCTTC
18	TRBV11-2	TRBJ2-3	NA	TRBD1	CASSPRGTGRSSTDTQYF	TGTGCCAGCAGCCCAAGAGGGACAGGGAGATCTAGCACAGATACGCAGTATTTT
15	TRBV5-1	TRBJ2-1	NA	TRBD2	CASSLDGREYNEQFF	TGCGCCAGCAGCTTGGACGGGAGGGAATACAATGAGCAGTTCTTC
13	TRBV6-5	TRBJ1-2	NA	NA	CASKSTQNYGYTF	TGTGCCAGCAAATCGACGCAAAACTATGGCTACACCTTC
13	TRBV14	TRBJ1-5	NA	NA	CASSLQTNQPQHF	TGTGCCAGCAGCCTACAGACCAATCAGCCCCAGCATTTT
12	TRBV3-1/TRBV3-2	TRBJ1-1	NA	NA	CASSVGDTEAFF	TGTGCCAGCAGTGTGGGGGACACTGAAGCTTTCTTT
14	TRBV9	TRBJ1-5	NA	NA	CASSAGGVGQPQHF	TGTGCCAGCAGCGCTGGAGGGGTCGGTCAGCCCCAGCATTTT
13	TRBV7-9	TRBJ2-7	NA	NA	CASSLDGSYEQYF	TGTGCCAGCAGCTTAGATGGATCCTACGAGCAGTACTTC
13	TRBV14	TRBJ2-1	NA	TRBD2	CASSQELTSAQFF	TGTGCCAGCAGCCAAGAATTGACTAGCGCGCAGTTCTTC
16	TRBV6-5	TRBJ2-2	NA	NA	CASSYWGGLRTGELFF	TGTGCCAGCAGTTACTGGGGCGGCCTGCGCACCGGGGAGCTGTTTTTT
17	TRBV28	TRBJ2-7	NA	TRBD2	CASSDPGLAGDSYEQYF	TGTGCCAGCAGCGATCCGGGACTAGCGGGGGATTCCTACGAGCAGTACTTC
16	TRBV29-1	TRBJ2-7	few	TRBD2	CSVGGGLALSSYEQYF	TGCAGCGTTGGCGGGGGACTAGCGCTGAGCTCCTACGAGCAGTACTTC
16	TRBV14	TRBJ1-1	NA	NA	CASSQDEGHMNTEAFF	TGTGCCAGCAGCCAAGATGAGGGACATATGAACACTGAAGCTTTCTTT
11	TRBV24-1	TRBJ2-3	once	NA	CATSAADTQYF	TGTGCCACCAGTGCGGCGGATACGCAGTATTTT
15	TRBV27	TRBJ2-1	NA	TRBD1	CASSSPGTGVDEQFF	TGTGCCAGCAGTTCCCCGGGGACAGGGGTGGATGAGCAGTTCTTC
17	TRBV28	TRBJ1-5	NA	TRBD1	CASSLYRGGYSNQPQHF	TGTGCCAGCAGTTTATACAGGGGGGGATATAGCAATCAGCCCCAGCATTTT
14	TRBV18	TRBJ2-5	NA	NA	CASSPPGEKETQYF	TGTGCCAGCTCACCACCAGGGGAAAAGGAGACCCAGTACTTC
19	TRBV5-1	TRBJ2-2	NA	TRBD1	CASSSLGQGSATNTGELFF	TGCGCCAGCAGCTCCCTGGGACAGGGCTCGGCAACGAACACCGGGGAGCTGTTTTTT